This T cell receptor (beta chain) was retrieved from a study of immune evolution from preneoplasia to lung adenocarcinoma. Germline V CDR1 and CDR2: MNHEY, SVGAGI. V lost 6 bases, J lost 5 bases, and 16 bases lay in between. CDR3 size: 15 residues. TCRdb keeps only in-frame clones here, not all; method: immunoSEQ multiplex PCR. Among several thousand clones listed, 60% to 80% were seen once. Overall study results and limits: Later-stage lesions appeared to have more T cells, more diversity, less clonality. From normal lung to invasive adenocarcinoma, top clone frequencies appeared to decrease.

In this sample, this clone turned up once. What it binds is unknown. The sequence was obtained from a donor older than 65 with lung adenocarcinoma. The V and J genes are TRBV6-5 and TRBJ2-2, with TRBD2 as a possible D gene (6 bases). Sequencing used FFPE minimally invasive lung adenocarcinoma tissue. CDR3 loop: CASRLGGRETGELFF. CDR3 DNA: TGTGCCAGCAGGTTGGGAGGCAGAGAGACCGGGGAGCTGTTTTTT.